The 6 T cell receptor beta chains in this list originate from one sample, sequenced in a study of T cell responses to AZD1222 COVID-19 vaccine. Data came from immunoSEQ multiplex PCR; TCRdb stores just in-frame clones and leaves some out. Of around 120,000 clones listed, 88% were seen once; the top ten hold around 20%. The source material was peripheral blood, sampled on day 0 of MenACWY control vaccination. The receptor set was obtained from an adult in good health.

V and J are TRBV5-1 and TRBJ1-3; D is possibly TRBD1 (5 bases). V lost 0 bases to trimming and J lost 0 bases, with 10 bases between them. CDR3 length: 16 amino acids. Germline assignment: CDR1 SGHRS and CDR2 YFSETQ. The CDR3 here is CASSLDRPSSGNTIYF. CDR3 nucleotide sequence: TGCGCCAGCAGCTTGGACAGGCCGAGCTCTGGAAACACCATATATTTT.

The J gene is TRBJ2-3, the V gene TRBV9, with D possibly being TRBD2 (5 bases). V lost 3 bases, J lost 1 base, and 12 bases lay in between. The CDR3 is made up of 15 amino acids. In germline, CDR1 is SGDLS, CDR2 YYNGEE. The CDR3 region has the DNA TGTGCCAGCAGCGCAAATAGCGAACGCACAGATACGCAGTATTTT. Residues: CASSANSERTDTQYF.

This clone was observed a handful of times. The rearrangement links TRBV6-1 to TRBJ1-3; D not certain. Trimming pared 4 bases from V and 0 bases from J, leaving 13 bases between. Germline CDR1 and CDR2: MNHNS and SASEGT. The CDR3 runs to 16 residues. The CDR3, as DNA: TGTGCCAGCAGTGCACGAAGGCTTAGCTCTGGAAACACCATATATTTT. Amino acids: CASSARRLSSGNTIYF.

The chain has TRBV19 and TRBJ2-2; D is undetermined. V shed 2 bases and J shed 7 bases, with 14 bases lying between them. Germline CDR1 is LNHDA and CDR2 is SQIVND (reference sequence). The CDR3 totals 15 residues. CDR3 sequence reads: CASSIFSASVGELFF. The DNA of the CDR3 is TGTGCCAGTAGTATATTCTCCGCGTCGGTCGGGGAGCTGTTTTTT.

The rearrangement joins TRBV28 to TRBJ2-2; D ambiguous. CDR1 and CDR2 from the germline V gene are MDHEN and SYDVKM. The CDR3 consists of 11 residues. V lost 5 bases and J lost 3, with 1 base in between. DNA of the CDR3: TGTGCCAGCAGTGACACCGGGGAGCTGTTTTTT. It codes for CASSDTGELFF.

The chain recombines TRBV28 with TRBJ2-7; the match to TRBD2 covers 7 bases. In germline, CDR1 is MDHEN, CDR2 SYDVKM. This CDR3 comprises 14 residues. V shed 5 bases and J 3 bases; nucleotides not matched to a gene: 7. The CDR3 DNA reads TGTGCCAGCAGTCGGGAGGTGAAGGGCTACGAGCAGTACTTC. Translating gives CASSREVKGYEQYF.